Here is one TCR beta chain with its context. The target antigen is unknown. This sample is part of a study of cytomegalovirus exposure and HLA in healthy donors. Study-wide results and limits: The study designated 160 or so TCR beta chains cytomegalovirus-associated. Rarity held for most TCR sequences, but there were some public TCRs that occurred in many donors. A missense variant in DCLRE1C was later tied to TCR beta V- and J-gene trimming. Within the data, a cluster of highly shared sequence variants was likely a sequencing artifact.

With 60 Vbeta and 13 Jbeta primers, the PCR was carried out. Libraries were prepared by immunoSEQ multiplex PCR; TCRdb keeps only in-frame clonotypes and omits some of them. The sample lists some 150,000 clones, just under 70% occurring once. Material: PBMCs. The clonotype was recovered from a man between 60 and 70 years old in good health and CMV-seronegative.

The CDR3: CASSQDPEPMNYGYTF. CDR3 DNA: TGCGCCAGCAGCCAAGATCCAGAACCGATGAACTATGGCTACACCTTC. The rearrangement links TRBV4-1 to TRBJ1-2; D is unclear. Germline-derived CDR1 and CDR2 are MGHRA and YSYEKL. CDR3 length: 16 amino acids. V was clipped by 0 bases and J by 2 bases, with 13 bases between them.